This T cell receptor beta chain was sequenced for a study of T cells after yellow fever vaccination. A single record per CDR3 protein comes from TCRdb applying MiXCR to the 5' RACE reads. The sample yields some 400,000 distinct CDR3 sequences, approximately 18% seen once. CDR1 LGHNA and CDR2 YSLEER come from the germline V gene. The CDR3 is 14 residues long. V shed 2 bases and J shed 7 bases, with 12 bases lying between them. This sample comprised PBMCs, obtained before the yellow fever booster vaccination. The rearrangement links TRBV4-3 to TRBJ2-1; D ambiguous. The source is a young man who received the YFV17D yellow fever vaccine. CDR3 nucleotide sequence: TGCGCCAGCAGCCAACTGGTAGCAAGGAATGAGCAGTTCTTC. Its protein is CASSQLVARNEQFF.